These 2 T cell receptor beta chains were all obtained from the same sample, sequenced in a study of tumor-infiltrating lymphocytes in primary liver carcinoma. From around 20-30 mg of unsorted bulk tissue, DNA and RNA were co-extracted together. Using a constant-region primer together with ProtoScript II reverse transcriptase, TCR beta cDNA was made from around 0.55 ug of total RNA. Three-round nested multiplex PCR performed with slightly modified ARM-PCR produced the TCR beta libraries. The study ran its first two PCR rounds for roughly 11 cycles each, using TRBV1-TRBV30 forward primers and a C-beta reverse primer. Via MiXCR, TCRdb re-called the multiplex PCR reads, giving one row per CDR3 protein. In the table there are around 88,000 distinct CDR3 sequences, approximately 72% of which are singletons. Material for sequencing was tumor-adjacent normal liver tissue. The receptors originated from a man aged 40-55 years with primary liver carcinoma and hepatitis B virus infection.

In the case of this clonotype: The CDR3 ends on some other residue instead of the conserved phenylalanine or tryptophan, so this is likely a read error. The gene calls are TRBV6-1 and TRBJ2-1; a weak D match, TRBD1 (5 bases). The CDR3 covers 16 residues. The germline CDR1 and CDR2 sequences are MNHNS and SASEGT. For the CDR3, the DNA is TGTGCCAACAGTGAAGTCCCGAGACAGACGGGCAATGAGCAGTTCTCC. Its translation is CANSEVPRQTGNEQFS.

As to this clonotype: The germline gene is not matched at one end of the junction; a read error may be the cause. The J gene is TRBJ2-1, the V gene TRBV13, with 10 bases lining up with TRBD2. The germline V gene encodes CDR1 PRHDT and CDR2 FYEKMQ (reference sequence). This CDR3 is built from 15 residues. The CDR3 DNA follows: TGTGCCAGCAGCTCCCGGTCTAGCGGGAGATATGAGCAGTCCTTC. Translated: CASSSRSSGRYEQSF. The full variable domain, its missing parts supplied by reference TRBV13 and TRBJ2-1, is AAGVIQSPRHLIKEKRETATLKCYPIPRHDTVYWYQQGPGQDPQFLISFYEKMQSDKGSIPDRFSAQQFSDYHSELNMSSLELGDSALYFCASSSRSSGRYEQSFGPGTRLTVL.